The following is a T cell receptor beta chain sequence with its context. This specimen comes from a study of blood T cells in healthy people across ages. Study context: About one barcoded beta molecule per two T cells was the capture yield of template switching.

Primers used in a second PCR of roughly 6 to 11 cycles were a sample-barcoded 5' primer and a J-beta primer mix. TCRdb reprocessed the 5' RACE reads via MiXCR and lists one record per CDR3 protein. The sample holds about 600,000 distinct CDR3 sequences, around 48% seen once. CDR3 length equals 17 residues. The V end lost 0 bases, the J end lost 1 base, and 15 bases lay between the germline ends. Germline CDR1 and CDR2: LGHNA and YSLEER. The rearrangement links TRBV4-3 to TRBJ2-5; possibly TRBD1 or TRBD2 for D (5 bases each). The source material was blood. This clonotype originated in a man at least 80 years old in good health. The CDR3 coding sequence is TGCGCCAGCAGCCAAGACACGGGACGAGTAATCCAAGAGACCCAGTACTTC. It translates to CASSQDTGRVIQETQYF.